The clone carrying this TCR beta chain has ten or more counts. Extraction of PBMCs used approximately 10 ml of fresh peripheral blood. Amplification of TCR beta CDR3 regions used RNA as the template. RT-PCR in the first round (using the HTBI primer set) targeted the TCR CDR3. TCRdb redid the calling of the multiplex PCR reads with MiXCR, one entry per CDR3 protein. Of roughly 570,000 distinct CDR3 sequences in the sample, around 14% were seen once. The CDR3 totals 15 residues. V trimming: 2 bases; J trimming: 0 bases; junction bases outside the gene matches: 2. Germline loops: CDR1 MDHEN, CDR2 SYDVKM. The data were taken from a study of T cells in Graves' hyperthyroidism and ophthalmopathy.

V usage is TRBV28 and J usage is TRBJ1-1; 8 nucleotides agree with TRBD1. The sequenced material came from blood. The clonotype comes from a woman in her twenties or thirties with Graves' hyperthyroidism. The CDR3 DNA is TGTGCCAGCAGTTTAAGGACAGGGATGAACACTGAAGCTTTCTTT. Amino acids: CASSLRTGMNTEAFF.